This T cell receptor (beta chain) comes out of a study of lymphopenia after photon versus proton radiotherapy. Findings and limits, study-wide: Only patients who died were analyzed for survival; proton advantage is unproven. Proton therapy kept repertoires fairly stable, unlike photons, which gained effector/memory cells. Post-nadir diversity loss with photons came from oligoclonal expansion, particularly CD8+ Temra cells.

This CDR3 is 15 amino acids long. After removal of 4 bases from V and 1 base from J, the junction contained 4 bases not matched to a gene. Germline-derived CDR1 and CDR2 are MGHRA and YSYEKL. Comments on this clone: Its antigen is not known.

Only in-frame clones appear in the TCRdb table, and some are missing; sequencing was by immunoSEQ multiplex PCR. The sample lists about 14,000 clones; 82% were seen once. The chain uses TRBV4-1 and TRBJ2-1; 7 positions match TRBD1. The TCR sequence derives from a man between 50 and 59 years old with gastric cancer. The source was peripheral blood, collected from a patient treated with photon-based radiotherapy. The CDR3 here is CASSPTGVSYNEQFF. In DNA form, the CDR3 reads TGCGCCAGCAGCCCCACAGGGGTGTCCTACAATGAGCAGTTCTTC.